The clone carrying this TCR beta chain was seen only a few times. As yet, its antigen is unknown. Isolation yielded PBMCs, at least 7 million per sample, in every case. Primers used in a second PCR of roughly 6 to 11 cycles were a sample-barcoded 5' primer and a J-beta primer mix. Every single cDNA molecule received a tag from a template-switch adaptor with 12 random nucleotides. Each CDR3 protein is one row after TCRdb ran MiXCR on the 5' RACE reads. The table records over a million distinct CDR3 sequences, roughly two fifths of them present only once. These data belong to a study of blood T cells in healthy people across ages. The overall study: Per every two T cells, about one barcoded beta molecule was captured by template switching. Study results and limitations: Observed TCR beta diversity per million T cells went down as age went up. This fall followed a roughly linear course with age.

Trimming pared 5 bases from V and 4 bases from J, leaving 14 bases between. The CDR3 is made up of 14 amino acids. This receptor was identified in a woman younger than 35 in good health. The chain links TRBV12-3 or TRBV12-4 to TRBJ1-2; D is undetermined. The source material was blood. CDR3 DNA sequence: TGTGCCAGCAGTCCACACGCAGGTGGCTATGGCTACACCTTC. This sequence encodes CASSPHAGGYGYTF.